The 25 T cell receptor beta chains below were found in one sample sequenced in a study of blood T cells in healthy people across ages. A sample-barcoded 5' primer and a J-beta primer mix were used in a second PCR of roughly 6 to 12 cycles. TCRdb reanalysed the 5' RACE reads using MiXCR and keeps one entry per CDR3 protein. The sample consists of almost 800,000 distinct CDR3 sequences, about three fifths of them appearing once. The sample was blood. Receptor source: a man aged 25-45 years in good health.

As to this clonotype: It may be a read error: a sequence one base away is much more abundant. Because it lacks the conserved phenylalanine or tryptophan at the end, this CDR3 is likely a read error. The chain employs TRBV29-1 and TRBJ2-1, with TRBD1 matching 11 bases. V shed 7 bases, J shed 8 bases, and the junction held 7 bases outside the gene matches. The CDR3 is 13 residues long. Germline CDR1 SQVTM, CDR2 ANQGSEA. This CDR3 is CSAAGTGGDEQFV. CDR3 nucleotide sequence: TGCAGCGCTGCAGGGACAGGGGGGGATGAGCAGTTCGTC.

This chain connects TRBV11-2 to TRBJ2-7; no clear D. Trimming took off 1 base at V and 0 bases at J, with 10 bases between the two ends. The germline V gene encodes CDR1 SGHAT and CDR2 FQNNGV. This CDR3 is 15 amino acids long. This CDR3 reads CASSLAGSRSYEQYF. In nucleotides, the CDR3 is TGTGCCAGCAGCTTAGCGGGTTCCCGCTCCTACGAGCAGTACTTC.

This CDR3 reads CASNQGLYGYTF. The CDR3 region has the DNA TGTGCCAGCAACCAGGGCCTCTATGGCTACACCTTC. V gene TRBV2 combines with J gene TRBJ1-2; D possibly corresponds to TRBD1 (5 bases). This CDR3 contains 12 residues. Germline CDR1 SNHLY, CDR2 FYNNEI. The ends were cut back, 7 bases at V and 4 bases at J, with 10 bases in the middle.

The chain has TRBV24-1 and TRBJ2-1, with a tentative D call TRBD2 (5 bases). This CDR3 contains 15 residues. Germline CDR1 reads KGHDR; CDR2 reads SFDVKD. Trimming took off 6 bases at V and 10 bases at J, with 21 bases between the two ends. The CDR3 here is CATSSNQDSHTEQFF. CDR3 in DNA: TGTGCCACCAGTTCCAATCAGGACTCGCACACCGAGCAGTTCTTC.

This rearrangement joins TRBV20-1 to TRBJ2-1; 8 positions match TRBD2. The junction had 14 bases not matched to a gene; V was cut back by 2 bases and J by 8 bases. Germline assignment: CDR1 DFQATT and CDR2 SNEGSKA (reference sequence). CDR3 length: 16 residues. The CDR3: CSARRLAMKILDEQFF. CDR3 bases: TGCAGTGCTAGACGACTAGCGATGAAGATCCTCGATGAGCAGTTCTTC.

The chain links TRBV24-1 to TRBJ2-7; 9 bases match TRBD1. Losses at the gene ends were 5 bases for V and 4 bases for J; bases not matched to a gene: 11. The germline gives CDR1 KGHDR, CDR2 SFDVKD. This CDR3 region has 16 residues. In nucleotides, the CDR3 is TGTGCCACCAGTGGTAACACCGGGACAGGGATTTACGAGCAGTACTTC. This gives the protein CATSGNTGTGIYEQYF.

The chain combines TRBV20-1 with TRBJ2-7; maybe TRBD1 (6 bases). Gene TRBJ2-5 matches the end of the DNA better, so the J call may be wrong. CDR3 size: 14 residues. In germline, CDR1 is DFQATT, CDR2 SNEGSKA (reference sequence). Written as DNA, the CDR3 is TGCAGTGCTAGAGGTTTCGGACAGATGAAGACCCAGTACTTC. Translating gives CSARGFGQMKTQYF.

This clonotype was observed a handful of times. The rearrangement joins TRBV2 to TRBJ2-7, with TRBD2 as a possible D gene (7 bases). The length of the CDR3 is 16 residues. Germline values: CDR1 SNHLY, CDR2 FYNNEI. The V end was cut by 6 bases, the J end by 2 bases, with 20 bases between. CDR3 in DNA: TGTGCCAGCAGACGTGGGGGGGACACCGGAGCCTACGAGCAGTACTTC. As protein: CASRRGGDTGAYEQYF. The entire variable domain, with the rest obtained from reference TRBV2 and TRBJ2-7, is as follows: EPEVTQTPSHQVTQMGQEVILRCVPISNHLYFYWYRQILGQKVEFLVSFYNNEISEKSEIFDDQFSVERPDGSNFTLKIRSTKLEDSAMYFCASRRGGDTGAYEQYFGPGTRLTVT.

CDR3 nucleotide sequence: TGTGCCATCAGTGGGCAGGAGCAAGAGACCCAGTACTTC. It codes for CAISGQEQETQYF. The chain links TRBV10-3 to TRBJ2-5; no clear D. V gave up 4 bases and J gave up 2 bases, with 8 bases separating them. The CDR3 contains 13 residues. CDR1 and CDR2 (germline): ENHRY, SYGVKD.

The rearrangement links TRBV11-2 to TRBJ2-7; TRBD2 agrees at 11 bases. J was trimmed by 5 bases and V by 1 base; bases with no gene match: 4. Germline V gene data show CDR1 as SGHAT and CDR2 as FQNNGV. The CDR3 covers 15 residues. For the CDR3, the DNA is TGTGCCAGCAGCTTAGTGACTAGCGGGACCCACGAGCAGTACTTC. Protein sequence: CASSLVTSGTHEQYF.

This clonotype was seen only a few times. For the CDR3, the DNA is TGCAGTGCTAGCGGTATTAGCGACAGGGGGCATTCCTACGAGCAGTACTTC. The encoded protein is CSASGISDRGHSYEQYF. This sequence joins TRBV20-1 and TRBJ2-7; TRBD1 aligns across 10 bases. With 3 bases clipped from V and 1 base from J, the junction kept 12 bases outside the gene matches. CDR3 length: 17 amino acids. Germline V gene lookup returns CDR1 DFQATT and CDR2 SNEGSKA (reference sequence).

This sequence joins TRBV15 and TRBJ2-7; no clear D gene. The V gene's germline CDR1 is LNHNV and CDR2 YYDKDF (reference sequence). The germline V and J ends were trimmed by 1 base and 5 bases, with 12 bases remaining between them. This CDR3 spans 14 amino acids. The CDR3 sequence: CATSRAGGRDEQYF. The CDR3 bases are TGTGCCACCAGCAGAGCTGGCGGTCGGGACGAGCAGTACTTC.

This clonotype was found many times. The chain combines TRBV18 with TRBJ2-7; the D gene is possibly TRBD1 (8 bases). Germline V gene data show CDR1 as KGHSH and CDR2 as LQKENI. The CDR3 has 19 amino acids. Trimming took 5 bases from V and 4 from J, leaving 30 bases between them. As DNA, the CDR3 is TGTGCCAGCTCAAAACCCCCGACCAGCGGGGACAGGAATCTTTACGAGCAGTACTTC. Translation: CASSKPPTSGDRNLYEQYF.

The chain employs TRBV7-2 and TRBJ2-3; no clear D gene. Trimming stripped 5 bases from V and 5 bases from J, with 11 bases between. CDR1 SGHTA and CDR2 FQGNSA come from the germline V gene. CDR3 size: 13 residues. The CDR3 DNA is TGTGCCAGCAGCGTATCAACGGTAGATACGCAGTATTTT. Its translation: CASSVSTVDTQYF. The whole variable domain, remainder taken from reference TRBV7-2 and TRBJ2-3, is GAGVSQSPSNKVTEKGKDVELRCDPISGHTALYWYRQSLGQGLEFLIYFQGNSAPDKSGLPSDRFSAERTGGSVSTLTIQRTQQEDSAVYLCASSVSTVDTQYFGPGTRLTVL.

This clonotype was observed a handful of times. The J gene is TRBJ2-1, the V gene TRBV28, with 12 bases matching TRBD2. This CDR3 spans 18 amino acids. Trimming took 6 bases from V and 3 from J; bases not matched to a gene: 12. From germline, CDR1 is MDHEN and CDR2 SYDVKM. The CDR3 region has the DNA TGTGCCAGCAGCCCGCGGACTAGCGGGAACCTGCGCTACAATGAGCAGTTCTTC. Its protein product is CASSPRTSGNLRYNEQFF. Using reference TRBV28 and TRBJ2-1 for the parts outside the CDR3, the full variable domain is DVKVTQSSRYLVKRTGEKVFLECVQDMDHENMFWYRQDPGLGLRLIYFSYDVKMKEKGDIPEGYSVSREKKERFSLILESASTNQTSMYLCASSPRTSGNLRYNEQFFGPGTRLTVL.

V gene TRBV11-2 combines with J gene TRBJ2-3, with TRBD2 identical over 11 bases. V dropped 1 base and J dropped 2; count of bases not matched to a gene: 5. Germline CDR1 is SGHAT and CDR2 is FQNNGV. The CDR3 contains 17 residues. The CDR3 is CASSLVGSGGDTDTQYF. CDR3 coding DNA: TGTGCCAGCAGCTTAGTAGGTAGCGGGGGGGACACAGATACGCAGTATTTT.

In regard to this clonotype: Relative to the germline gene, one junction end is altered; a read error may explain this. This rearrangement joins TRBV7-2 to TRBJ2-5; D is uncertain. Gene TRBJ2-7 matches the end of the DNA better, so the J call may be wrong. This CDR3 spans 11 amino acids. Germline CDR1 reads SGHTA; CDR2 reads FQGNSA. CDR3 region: CSSSLGYEQYF. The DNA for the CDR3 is TGTTCCAGCAGTCTCGGTTACGAGCAGTACTTC.

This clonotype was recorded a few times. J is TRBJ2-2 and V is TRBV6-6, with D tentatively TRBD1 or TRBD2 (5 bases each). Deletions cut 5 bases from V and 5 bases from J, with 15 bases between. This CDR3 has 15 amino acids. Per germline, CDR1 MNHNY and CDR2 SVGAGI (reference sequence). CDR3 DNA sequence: TGTGCCAGCAGTCCCCGGGGCCTGGCGACCGGGGAGCTGTTTTTT. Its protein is CASSPRGLATGELFF.

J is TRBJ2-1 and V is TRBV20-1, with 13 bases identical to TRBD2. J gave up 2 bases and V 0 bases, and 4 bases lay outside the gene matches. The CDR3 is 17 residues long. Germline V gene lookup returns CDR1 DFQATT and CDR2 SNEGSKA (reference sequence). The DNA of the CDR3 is TGCAGTGCTAGAGATATGGGACTAGCGGGAACCTACAATGAGCAGTTCTTC. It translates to CSARDMGLAGTYNEQFF.

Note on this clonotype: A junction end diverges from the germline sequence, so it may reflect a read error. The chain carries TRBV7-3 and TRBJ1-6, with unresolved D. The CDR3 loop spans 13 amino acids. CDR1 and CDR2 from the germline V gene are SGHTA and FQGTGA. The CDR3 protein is CASSLTSDSPPHF. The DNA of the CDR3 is TGTGCCAGCAGCTTAACTTCGGATTCACCCCCCCACTTT.

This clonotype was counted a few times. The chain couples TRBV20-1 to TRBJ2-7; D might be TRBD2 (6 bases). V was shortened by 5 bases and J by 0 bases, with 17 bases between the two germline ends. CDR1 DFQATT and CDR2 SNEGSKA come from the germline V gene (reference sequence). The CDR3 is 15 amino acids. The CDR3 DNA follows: TGCAGTGCTCGGGACTGGACCAGAAGCTCCTACGAGCAGTACTTC. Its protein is CSARDWTRSSYEQYF.

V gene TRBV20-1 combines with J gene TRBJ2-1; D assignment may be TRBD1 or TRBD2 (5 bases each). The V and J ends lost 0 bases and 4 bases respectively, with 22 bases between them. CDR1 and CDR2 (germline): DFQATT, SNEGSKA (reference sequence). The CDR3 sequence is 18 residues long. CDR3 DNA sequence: TGCAGTGCTAGAGATCTTGGGGCCTGGGGCGGGCGATACAATGAGCAGTTCTTC. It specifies CSARDLGAWGGRYNEQFF.

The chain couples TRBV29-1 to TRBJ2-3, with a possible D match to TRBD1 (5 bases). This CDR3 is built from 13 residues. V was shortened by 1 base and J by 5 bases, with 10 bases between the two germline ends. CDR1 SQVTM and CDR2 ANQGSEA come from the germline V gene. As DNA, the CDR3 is TGCAGCGTTGAAGGGGAAGGGGAAGATACGCAGTATTTT. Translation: CSVEGEGEDTQYF.

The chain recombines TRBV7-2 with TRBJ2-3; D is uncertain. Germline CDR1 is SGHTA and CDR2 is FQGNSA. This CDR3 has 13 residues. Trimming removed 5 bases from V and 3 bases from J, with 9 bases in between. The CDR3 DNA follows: TGTGCCAGCAGCCGCCAACAGACAGATACGCAGTATTTT. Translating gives CASSRQQTDTQYF.

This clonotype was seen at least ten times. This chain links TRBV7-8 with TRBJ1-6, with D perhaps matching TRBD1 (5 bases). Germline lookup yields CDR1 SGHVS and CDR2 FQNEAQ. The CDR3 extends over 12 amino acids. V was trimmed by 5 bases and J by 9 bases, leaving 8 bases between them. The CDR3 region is CASSHTGSPLHF. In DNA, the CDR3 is TGTGCCAGCAGCCATACAGGTTCACCCCTCCACTTT.